The rows below give T cell receptor beta chains drawn from one sample of a study of radiation and T cells in renal cell carcinoma. TCRdb's table, derived via immunoSEQ multiplex PCR, lists solely in-frame clones and lacks some. The sample records 100,000 to 150,000 clones, about 81% being singletons. The starting material was blood, obtained from a patient whose treatment included radiotherapy and nephrectomy. The receptors originated from a woman in her sixties with renal cell carcinoma. CDR3s include the opening cysteine and the closing phenylalanine or tryptophan. Each record gives: J gene, D gene, V gene, clone size, CDR3 protein, CDR3 DNA. A D gene is named only where the DNA matches it firmly. A row's size may be missing; if present it is once, few, many or a size class.

TRBJ1-4 | TRBD1 | TRBV6-6 | few | CASSYTGGPPNEKLFF | TGTGCCAGCAGTTACACAGGGGGCCCGCCTAATGAAAAACTGTTTTTT
TRBJ2-2 | TRBD2 | TRBV6-1 | NA | CASRELAGGIFTGELFF | TGTGCCAGCAGAGAACTAGCGGGGGGGATATTCACCGGGGAGCTGTTTTTT
TRBJ2-2 | NA | TRBV18 | NA | CASSPAGFGELFF | TGTGCCAGCTCACCGGCGGGGTTCGGGGAGCTGTTTTTT
TRBJ2-2 | TRBD2 | TRBV5-1 | NA | CASSLAAGESNTGELFF | TGCGCCAGCAGCTTGGCCGCGGGGGAGTCGAACACCGGGGAGCTGTTTTTT
TRBJ1-5 | NA | TRBV5-5 | once | CASSLADSNQPQHF | TGTGCCAGCAGCTTGGCGGATAGCAATCAGCCCCAGCATTTT
TRBJ2-3 | NA | TRBV5-1 | NA | CASSLVEGTPTDTQYF | TGCGCCAGCAGCTTGGTAGAGGGGACACCCACAGATACGCAGTATTTT
TRBJ2-5 | NA | TRBV28 | NA | CASTGGGDDETQYF | TGTGCCAGCACGGGTGGAGGGGACGACGAGACCCAGTACTTC
TRBJ2-1 | NA | TRBV5-8 | NA | CASSLGGTHYNEQFF | TGTGCCAGCAGCTTGGGAGGAACCCATTACAATGAGCAGTTCTTC
TRBJ2-7 | NA | TRBV4-1 | NA | CASSHPSGHEQYF | TGCGCCAGCAGCCACCCGTCGGGGCACGAGCAGTACTTC
TRBJ2-1 | TRBD2 | TRBV7-2 | NA | CASSPRLAGGSEQFF | TGTGCCAGCAGCCCCCGACTAGCGGGAGGGAGCGAGCAGTTCTTC
TRBJ1-6 | TRBD1 | TRBV7-3 | NA | CASSLAGTGYNSPLHF | TGTGCCAGCAGCTTAGCTGGGACAGGGTATAATTCACCCCTCCACTTT
TRBJ2-6 | NA | TRBV6-4 | NA | CASSVYSGANVLTF | TGTGCCAGCAGTGTATACTCTGGGGCCAACGTCCTGACTTTC
TRBJ1-2 | NA | TRBV29-1 | NA | CSASEGASVNYGYTF | TGCAGCGCCTCCGAAGGGGCCTCTGTTAACTATGGCTACACCTTC
TRBJ2-2 | NA | TRBV5-1 | NA | CASSLGQSGNTGELFF | TGCGCCAGCAGCTTAGGACAGAGCGGCAACACCGGGGAGCTGTTTTTT
TRBJ2-1 | NA | TRBV10-3 | few | CAISESIGGQVDEQFF | TGTGCCATCAGTGAGTCGATAGGCGGGCAAGTCGATGAGCAGTTCTTC
TRBJ2-7 | TRBD2 | TRBV9 | NA | CASSPRLAGDEQYF | TGTGCCAGCAGCCCTCGACTAGCGGGGGACGAGCAGTACTTC
TRBJ2-6 | NA | TRBV2 | NA | CASSDSSGANVLTF | TGTGCCAGCAGTGACAGCTCTGGGGCCAACGTCCTGACTTTC
TRBJ2-3 | TRBD2 | TRBV5-6 | NA | CASSLTSGGAIDTQYF | TGTGCCAGCAGCTTGACTAGCGGGGGGGCTATAGATACGCAGTATTTT
TRBJ2-2 | NA | TRBV6-5 | NA | CASRGERARTGELFF | TGTGCCAGCAGAGGGGAGCGGGCCCGCACCGGGGAGCTGTTTTTT
TRBJ2-1 | TRBD2 | TRBV4-2 | NA | CASSQVGGGYNEQFF | TGTGCCAGCAGCCAAGTTGGCGGGGGGTACAATGAGCAGTTCTTC
TRBJ2-1 | NA | TRBV6-1 | NA | CASSENGVGIDEQFF | TGTGCCAGCAGTGAAAACGGGGTAGGCATCGATGAGCAGTTCTTC
TRBJ2-7 | TRBD2 | TRBV5-4 | NA | CASSSSGTSSYEQYF | TGTGCCAGCAGCTCCTCCGGGACTAGCTCCTACGAGCAGTACTTC
TRBJ2-3 | TRBD1 | TRBV19 | NA | CASTPRDRRTDTQYF | TGTGCCAGTACCCCCCGGGACAGACGCACAGATACGCAGTATTTT
TRBJ2-4 | NA | TRBV4-1 | NA | CASSQGALAGFGKNIQYF | TGCGCCAGCAGCCAAGGGGCACTGGCGGGATTCGGCAAAAACATTCAGTACTTC
TRBJ2-5 | NA | TRBV10-1 | NA | CASSEGLQGAQETQYF | TGCGCCAGCAGTGAAGGCTTACAGGGAGCCCAAGAGACCCAGTACTTC
TRBJ1-4 | NA | TRBV18 | NA | CASSPSVANEKLFF | TGTGCCAGCTCACCCTCGGTAGCTAATGAAAAACTGTTTTTT
TRBJ1-2 | TRBD1 | TRBV19 | NA | CATRGTGSSGGYTF | TGTGCCACTAGGGGGACAGGCTCCTCTGGTGGCTACACCTTC
TRBJ2-7 | TRBD1 | TRBV20-1 | NA | CSAPDRAEQYF | TGCAGTGCTCCCGACAGGGCCGAGCAGTACTTC
TRBJ2-5 | TRBD2 | TRBV11-3 | NA | CASSLSLAGGVETQYF | TGTGCCAGCAGCTTATCCCTAGCGGGAGGCGTCGAGACCCAGTACTTC
TRBJ2-7 | TRBD2 | TRBV27 | NA | CASSLSPGLARHEQYF | TGTGCCAGCAGTTTATCTCCGGGACTAGCGCGACACGAGCAGTACTTC
TRBJ2-7 | NA | TRBV7-2 | NA | CASSQSRTAYEQYF | TGTGCCAGCAGCCAATCTAGGACAGCCTACGAGCAGTACTTC
TRBJ1-1 | TRBD1 | TRBV6-6 | once | CASSGGQHTEAFF | TGTGCCAGCAGTGGGGGACAGCACACTGAAGCTTTCTTT
TRBJ1-1 | NA | TRBV5-5 | NA | CASRSTGQRTEAFF | TGTGCCAGCAGGTCGACAGGTCAGAGGACTGAAGCTTTCTTT
TRBJ1-3 | NA | TRBV7-2 | NA | CASSHGRVSSGNTIYF | TGTGCCAGCAGCCATGGGCGGGTTAGCTCTGGAAACACCATATATTTT
TRBJ2-5 | TRBD1 | TRBV5-1 | NA | CASSFQGEETQYF | TGCGCCAGCAGCTTCCAGGGGGAAGAGACCCAGTACTTC
TRBJ2-2 | NA | TRBV5-8 | NA | CASSSDSHTGELFF | TGTGCCAGCAGCTCTGACAGCCACACCGGGGAGCTGTTTTTT
TRBJ1-1 | NA | TRBV5-4 | NA | CASSRWGRGSTEAFF | TGTGCCAGCAGCCGGTGGGGCAGAGGGAGTACTGAAGCTTTCTTT
TRBJ2-2 | NA | TRBV7-9 | NA | CASSLVSPGELFF | TGTGCCAGCAGCTTAGTCAGTCCCGGGGAGCTGTTTTTT
TRBJ1-4 | NA | TRBV6-1 | NA | CASSEGTLNEKLFF | TGTGCCAGCAGTGAGGGTACATTAAATGAAAAACTGTTTTTT
TRBJ2-1 | TRBD1 | TRBV5-4 | NA | CATIRGQGLTNEQFF | TGTGCCACCATCCGAGGACAGGGGCTCACCAATGAGCAGTTCTTC
TRBJ1-2 | TRBD1 | TRBV29-1 | NA | CSASTTGGSGYTF | TGCAGCGCCTCGACGACAGGGGGAAGCGGCTACACCTTC
TRBJ1-2 | NA | TRBV7-2 | NA | CASRRPGASYGYTF | TGTGCCAGCAGGCGTCCAGGGGCCTCCTATGGCTACACCTTC
TRBJ2-1 | TRBD2 | TRBV27 | NA | CASRTSGITYEQFF | TGTGCCAGCAGGACTAGCGGTATTACATATGAGCAGTTCTTC
TRBJ1-2 | NA | TRBV27 | few | CASSSTGRGFMGYGYTF | TGTGCCAGCAGTTCGACGGGGAGGGGGTTTATGGGCTATGGCTACACCTTC
TRBJ1-2 | TRBD1 | TRBV29-1 | NA | CSVEDLGTGAYGYTF | TGCAGCGTTGAAGATCTGGGGACAGGGGCCTATGGCTACACCTTC
TRBJ1-2 | NA | TRBV29-1 | NA | CSVESAYGYTF | TGCAGCGTTGAAAGTGCATATGGCTACACCTTC
TRBJ2-7 | NA | TRBV6-5 | NA | CASSYAGGHEQYF | TGTGCCAGCAGTTACGCGGGCGGTCACGAGCAGTACTTC
TRBJ2-3 | NA | TRBV28 | NA | CASSFRGRGTDTQYF | TGTGCCAGCAGCTTCCGGGGCCGAGGGACAGATACGCAGTATTTT
TRBJ2-4 | TRBD1 | TRBV2 | few | CASSEVTGRDIQYF | TGTGCCAGCAGTGAGGTGACAGGGCGGGACATTCAGTACTTC
TRBJ2-7 | TRBD2 | TRBV10-3 | NA | CATGAGDEYEQYF | TGTGCCACTGGCGCGGGGGATGAATACGAGCAGTACTTC